This is a list of T cell receptor beta chains from one sample in a study of shared clonotypes between healthy human individuals. Sequenced by immunoSEQ multiplex PCR; TCRdb stores in-frame clones only, minus some. The top ten clones hold approximately 1.2% of a sample with 1.5 million to 2.5 million clones, less than 95% of them seen once. Sequencing was done on a sample of naive CD8+ T cells sorted from blood. The receptors come from a young man in good health. The CDR3 runs from the conserved cysteine through the conserved F or W. A D gene is named only where the DNA matches it firmly. Only some rows state a clone size, as once, few, many or a class for expanded clones.

CDR3: CASSLLVAFF
DNA: TGTGCCAGCAGTCTCCTGGTAGCTTTCTTT
V: TRBV2
size: few
D: NA
J: TRBJ1-1

CDR3: CASSYGAGGLTDTQYF
DNA: TGTGCCAGCAGTTACGGAGCGGGGGGCCTCACAGATACGCAGTATTTT
V: TRBV6-5
size: NA
D: TRBD2
J: TRBJ2-3

CDR3: CASSRRTGGSELLGETQYF
DNA: TGTGCCAGCAGCCGACGGACAGGGGGTAGTGAATTGTTAGGGGAGACCCAGTACTTC
V: TRBV7-8
size: once
D: TRBD1
J: TRBJ2-5

CDR3: CASSATGDNGEQYF
DNA: TGTGCCAGCAGTGCCACAGGGGATAATGGCGAGCAGTACTTC
V: TRBV25-1
size: NA
D: TRBD1
J: TRBJ2-7

CDR3: CASGIQQGWSPLHF
DNA: TGTGCCAGCGGTATACAACAGGGTTGGTCACCCCTCCACTTT
V: TRBV27
size: NA
D: NA
J: TRBJ1-6

CDR3: CASSLIPSGEQFF
DNA: TGCGCCAGCAGCTTGATTCCTTCTGGTGAGCAGTTCTTC
V: TRBV5-1
size: few
D: NA
J: TRBJ2-1

CDR3: CASSLGRGTGDEKLFF
DNA: TGTGCCAGCAGTTTAGGCCGGGGGACAGGGGATGAAAAACTGTTTTTT
V: TRBV27
size: NA
D: TRBD1
J: TRBJ1-4

CDR3: CAWSPGQGVIYEQYF
DNA: TGTGCCTGGAGTCCCGGACAGGGGGTAATATACGAGCAGTACTTC
V: TRBV30
size: NA
D: TRBD1
J: TRBJ2-7

CDR3: CASSLDGGTSGWETQYF
DNA: TGTGCCAGCAGCTTAGATGGAGGGACTAGCGGTTGGGAGACCCAGTACTTC
V: TRBV11-2
size: NA
D: TRBD2
J: TRBJ2-5

CDR3: CASRGSSINIQYF
DNA: TGTGCCAGCAGGGGGTCTAGTATAAACATTCAGTACTTC
V: TRBV2
size: NA
D: NA
J: TRBJ2-4

CDR3: CASSPANNSPLHF
DNA: TGTGCCAGCAGTCCGGCAAATAATTCACCCCTCCACTTT
V: TRBV6-5
size: NA
D: NA
J: TRBJ1-6

CDR3: CAWRPGQGYEQYF
DNA: TGTGCCTGGAGGCCGGGACAGGGCTACGAGCAGTACTTC
V: TRBV30
size: NA
D: TRBD1
J: TRBJ2-7

CDR3: CASSIGTSGYEQYF
DNA: TGTGCCAGTAGTATTGGGACTAGCGGGTACGAGCAGTACTTC
V: TRBV19
size: NA
D: TRBD2
J: TRBJ2-7

CDR3: CASSFGTGLRETQYF
DNA: TGTGCCAGCAGCTTCGGAACGGGGCTTCGAGAGACCCAGTACTTC
V: TRBV5-6
size: NA
D: NA
J: TRBJ2-5

CDR3: CASSLGGGPTDTQYF
DNA: TGTGCCAGCAGTTTAGGCGGGGGCCCCACAGATACGCAGTATTTT
V: TRBV27
size: NA
D: NA
J: TRBJ2-3

CDR3: CASSLQPGEGMFYEQYF
DNA: TGTGCCAGCAGTTTACAGCCCGGAGAGGGGATGTTTTACGAGCAGTACTTC
V: TRBV27
size: NA
D: NA
J: TRBJ2-7

CDR3: CASSPRLAGDLQETQYF
DNA: TGTGCCAGCAGCCCCCGACTAGCGGGAGACCTCCAAGAGACCCAGTACTTC
V: TRBV5-4
size: NA
D: TRBD2
J: TRBJ2-5

CDR3: CASSPVRTGGLYEQYF
DNA: TGTGCCAGCTCACCAGTAAGGACAGGGGGCCTCTACGAGCAGTACTTC
V: TRBV18
size: NA
D: TRBD1
J: TRBJ2-7

CDR3: CASSQSLGESYEQYF
DNA: TGCGCCAGCAGCCAGTCCCTAGGGGAATCCTACGAGCAGTACTTC
V: TRBV4-1
size: NA
D: NA
J: TRBJ2-7

CDR3: CASSHPWGRDEQFF
DNA: TGTGCCAGCAGCCACCCATGGGGCCGGGATGAGCAGTTCTTC
V: TRBV6-6
size: NA
D: NA
J: TRBJ2-1

CDR3: CASSFWGVSDYGYTF
DNA: TGTGCCAGCAGTTTTTGGGGGGTCAGTGACTATGGCTACACCTTC
V: TRBV28
size: NA
D: NA
J: TRBJ1-2

CDR3: CASSLVLGNEKLFF
DNA: TGTGCCAGCAGCTTGGTACTGGGTAATGAAAAACTGTTTTTT
V: TRBV7-9
size: once
D: NA
J: TRBJ1-4

CDR3: CASKWGDTGELFF
DNA: TGTGCCAGCAAGTGGGGGGACACCGGGGAGCTGTTTTTT
V: TRBV5-8
size: NA
D: NA
J: TRBJ2-2

CDR3: CASSQELAGQTQYF
DNA: TGCGCCAGCAGCCAAGAGCTAGCTGGGCAGACCCAGTACTTC
V: TRBV4-1
size: NA
D: NA
J: TRBJ2-5

CDR3: CASTTGFNSPLHF
DNA: TGTGCCAGTACAACAGGGTTTAATTCACCCCTCCACTTT
V: TRBV19
size: NA
D: NA
J: TRBJ1-6

CDR3: CASALGLAPSEQYF
DNA: TGTGCCAGCGCCCTCGGACTAGCGCCTTCCGAGCAGTACTTC
V: TRBV6-6
size: NA
D: TRBD2
J: TRBJ2-7

CDR3: CASSQAPGLGVSNEKLFF
DNA: TGCGCCAGCAGCCAAGCCCCGGGCCTCGGGGTATCTAATGAAAAACTGTTTTTT
V: TRBV4-1
size: NA
D: NA
J: TRBJ1-4

CDR3: CASSLLSLAEANVLTF
DNA: TGTGCCAGCAGCCTATTATCCCTCGCTGAGGCCAACGTCCTGACTTTC
V: TRBV28
size: once
D: NA
J: TRBJ2-6

CDR3: CAWNGLAGGPLSTDTQYF
DNA: TGTGCCTGGAATGGACTAGCGGGAGGGCCGTTGAGCACAGATACGCAGTATTTT
V: TRBV30
size: NA
D: TRBD2
J: TRBJ2-3

CDR3: CASRLAGPREETQYF
DNA: TGTGCCAGCAGATTAGCGGGGCCGAGGGAGGAGACCCAGTACTTC
V: TRBV6-1
size: NA
D: TRBD2
J: TRBJ2-5

CDR3: CASSQRRGSNYEQYF
DNA: TGTGCCAGCAGCCAACGTCGGGGGTCAAACTACGAGCAGTACTTC
V: TRBV4-2
size: NA
D: NA
J: TRBJ2-7

CDR3: CASSTEGANGYTF
DNA: TGTGCCAGCAGTACGGAGGGGGCGAACGGCTACACCTTC
V: TRBV27
size: NA
D: TRBD1
J: TRBJ1-2

CDR3: CASSESLNSEQYF
DNA: TGCGCCAGCAGTGAGTCCTTGAACAGCGAGCAGTACTTC
V: TRBV10-2
size: NA
D: NA
J: TRBJ2-7

CDR3: CASSTRLANTYEQYF
DNA: TGCGCCAGCAGCACCCGACTAGCGAATACCTACGAGCAGTACTTC
V: TRBV5-1
size: few
D: TRBD2
J: TRBJ2-7

CDR3: CASSLVGPSYEQYF
DNA: TGCGCCAGCAGCTTGGTGGGACCCTCCTACGAGCAGTACTTC
V: TRBV5-1
size: NA
D: NA
J: TRBJ2-7

CDR3: CASSYQGARTEAFF
DNA: TGTGCCAGCAGTTACCAGGGGGCTCGTACTGAAGCTTTCTTT
V: TRBV27
size: NA
D: TRBD1
J: TRBJ1-1

CDR3: CASGASGSYNEQFF
DNA: TGTGCCAGCGGCGCTAGCGGATCCTACAATGAGCAGTTCTTC
V: TRBV7-3
size: NA
D: TRBD2
J: TRBJ2-1